This TCR beta chain was obtained from a study of T-cell memory formation after mild COVID-19. In the study overall: TCR clusters mostly belonged to single donors.

Libraries for TCRalpha and TCRbeta carried sample barcodes and unique molecular identifiers via 5'RACE. TCRdb reanalysed the 5' RACE reads using MiXCR and keeps one entry per CDR3 protein. Found here are about 360,000 distinct CDR3 sequences, approximately 15% of them singletons; the top ten hold under 25%. Germline V gives CDR1 SGHTA, CDR2 FQGNSA. V gave up 5 bases and J gave up 4 bases, with 20 bases separating them. This CDR3 has 16 residues. The TCR comes from a man aged 18 to 35 who had mild COVID-19 (a few samples of this study predate the infection). Cell type and time point are not known. This chain links TRBV7-2 with TRBJ1-1; TRBD1 is a possible D gene (5 bases). Sequences were obtained from PBMCs or a T cell subset sorted from them (not recorded which). The CDR3 spells CASSPRYGGVSTEAFF. The CDR3 region has the DNA TGTGCCAGCAGCCCACGCTACGGGGGGGTGAGCACTGAAGCTTTCTTT.